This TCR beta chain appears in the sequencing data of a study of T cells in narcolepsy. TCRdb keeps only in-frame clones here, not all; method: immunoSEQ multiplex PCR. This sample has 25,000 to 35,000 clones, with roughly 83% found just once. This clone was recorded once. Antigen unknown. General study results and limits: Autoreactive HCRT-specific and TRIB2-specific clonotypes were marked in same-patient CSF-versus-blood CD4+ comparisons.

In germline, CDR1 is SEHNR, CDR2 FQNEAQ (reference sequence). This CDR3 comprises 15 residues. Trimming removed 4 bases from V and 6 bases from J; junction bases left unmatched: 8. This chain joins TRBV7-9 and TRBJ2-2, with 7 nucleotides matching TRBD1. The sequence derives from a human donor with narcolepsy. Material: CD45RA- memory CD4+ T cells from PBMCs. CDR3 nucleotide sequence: TGTGCCAGCAGCTACCGGGACAGTTCTGCCGGGGAGCTGTTTTTT. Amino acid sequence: CASSYRDSSAGELFF.